Following are 20 T cell receptor beta chains from one sample sequenced in a study of T-cell reconstitution after alpha-beta-depleted transplantation in children. Unique molecular identifiers were used to barcode this TCRbeta library. MiXCR, run by TCRdb on the PCR reads, gives a single entry per CDR3 protein. Found here are some 200,000 distinct CDR3 sequences, roughly a tenth of them singletons; the top ten hold 28%. Sequencing was performed on PBMCs, taken before TCRalphabeta/CD19-depleted stem cell transplant. The source of these receptors is a child less than two years old with acute myeloid leukemia, due to receive a stem cell transplant.

This clonotype was picked up many times. DNA of the CDR3: TGTGCCAGCCCCCACCCCCTAAGGGGGCCCACAGATACGCAGTATTTT. Translated: CASPHPLRGPTDTQYF. The J gene is TRBJ2-3, the V gene TRBV14, with 7 bases that match TRBD1. The CDR3 is made up of 16 amino acids. Germline-derived CDR1 and CDR2 are SGHDN and FVKESK. V trimming: 8 bases; J trimming: 2 bases; junction bases outside the gene matches: 13. The variable domain in full, with the rest retrieved from reference TRBV14 and TRBJ2-3, is EAGVTQFPSHSVIEKGQTVTLRCDPISGHDNLYWYRRVMGKEIKFLLHFVKESKQDESGMPNNRFLAERTGGTYSTLKVQPAELEDSGVYFCASPHPLRGPTDTQYFGPGTRLTVL.

As for this clonotype: A much larger clone lies a single base off, so this may be a read error. The chain recombines TRBV3-1 with TRBJ2-2; 8 bases line up with TRBD1. The CDR3 sequence is 14 residues long. Germline V gene sequence: CDR1 LGHDT, CDR2 YNNKEL (reference sequence). CDR3 loop: CASCQQGAGGELFF. The CDR3 DNA follows: TGTGCCAGCTGCCAGCAGGGGGCAGGCGGGGAGCTGTTTTTT.

This clonotype was detected many times. The chain couples TRBV6-2 or TRBV6-3 to TRBJ2-5, with TRBD2 identical over 11 bases. Germline V gives CDR1 MNHEY, CDR2 SVGEGT. The junction had 9 bases not matched to a gene; V was cut back by 5 bases and J by 1 base. The CDR3 length is 17 residues. The CDR3 nucleotides read TGTGCCAGCAGTCCGACTAGCGGGACTCCCTTCCAAGAGACCCAGTACTTC. It specifies CASSPTSGTPFQETQYF.

This clonotype was counted ten times or more. The V and J genes are TRBV5-4 and TRBJ2-3; 13 bases are shared with TRBD2. Unmatched junction bases numbered 6, after V lost 4 bases and J lost 1 base. The CDR3 loop spans 17 amino acids. In germline, CDR1 is SGHNT, CDR2 YYREEE (reference sequence). CDR3 region: CASSRLAGGRGTDTQYF. Written as DNA, the CDR3 is TGTGCCAGCAGCCGACTAGCGGGGGGCCGAGGCACAGATACGCAGTATTTT.

The chain recombines TRBV19 with TRBJ1-2; no firm D call. Trimming stripped 5 bases from V and 8 bases from J, with 9 bases between. This CDR3 has 11 residues. Germline V gene sequence: CDR1 LNHDA, CDR2 SQIVND (reference sequence). The CDR3 here is CASSGRGGYTF. CDR3 nucleotides: TGTGCCAGTAGTGGAAGAGGCGGCTACACCTTC.

In its sample, this clonotype was seen many times. The chain employs TRBV4-1 and TRBJ2-3; D gene uncertain. V shed 0 bases and J shed 0 bases, with 10 bases lying between them. The CDR3 consists of 16 residues. CDR1 is MGHRA, CDR2 YSYEKL, per germline. The CDR3 sequence is CASSQDPRRSTDTQYF. CDR3 nucleotide sequence: TGCGCCAGCAGCCAAGATCCCCGACGTAGCACAGATACGCAGTATTTT.

This clonotype was counted many times. This rearrangement joins TRBV24-1 to TRBJ2-1, with D uncertain. The CDR3 length is 14 residues. The ends were cut back, 3 bases at V and 0 bases at J, with 5 bases in the middle. CDR1 is KGHDR, CDR2 SFDVKD, per germline. DNA for the CDR3: TGTGCCACCAGTGATGTAAGCTCCTACAATGAGCAGTTCTTC. Protein sequence: CATSDVSSYNEQFF.

In the case of this clonotype: This may come from a read error, since a much larger clone is one base off. The gene calls are TRBV20-1 and TRBJ2-1, with 7 bases matching TRBD2. The trim removed 4 bases at V and 11 bases at J, leaving 11 bases unmatched. Per the germline V gene, CDR1 is DFQATT and CDR2 is SNEGSKA (reference sequence). The CDR3 runs 13 residues. CDR3: CSATPLGLGQQFF. For the CDR3, the DNA is TGCAGTGCTACCCCCTTAGGACTAGGTCAGCAGTTCTTC.

Only a few counts were recorded for this clonotype. V usage is TRBV7-9 and J usage is TRBJ2-1; either TRBD1 or TRBD2 may supply D (5 bases each). The CDR3 totals 13 residues. Per the germline V gene, CDR1 is SEHNR and CDR2 is FQNEAQ (reference sequence). With 5 bases removed from V and 5 bases from J, the gap between germline ends came to 10 bases. CDR3 loop: CASSPPGHNEQFF. The DNA for the CDR3 is TGTGCCAGCAGCCCGCCGGGACACAATGAGCAGTTCTTC.

This clonotype has at least ten counts. This chain joins TRBV20-1 and TRBJ2-7, with 8 nucleotides matching TRBD2. Germline assignment: CDR1 DFQATT and CDR2 SNEGSKA (reference sequence). With 3 bases clipped from V and 6 bases from J, the junction kept 13 bases outside the gene matches. CDR3 length: 15 amino acids. The CDR3, as DNA: TGCAGTGCTAGTGGGGGTTCCGGGACTAGGCGCGAGCAGTACTTC. It encodes CSASGGSGTRREQYF.

The J gene is TRBJ2-7, the V gene TRBV11-3; perhaps TRBD1 as D (6 bases). This CDR3 contains 15 residues. Trimming left V 6 bases short and J 5 bases short, with 20 bases between. The germline V gene has CDR1 SGHNT and CDR2 YENEEA. The CDR3 loop reads CASSKFRDIPHEQYF. CDR3 nucleotide sequence: TGTGCCAGCAGTAAGTTCCGGGACATCCCCCACGAGCAGTACTTC.

This clonotype was seen ten or more times. The rearrangement links TRBV4-2 to TRBJ2-1, with D unresolved. CDR1 is LGHNA and CDR2 is YNFKEQ in the germline V gene. V was pared by 0 bases and J by 0 bases, with 9 bases between. The CDR3 covers 16 residues. The CDR3 sequence is CASSQDFLHSYNEQFF. The CDR3 bases are TGTGCCAGCAGCCAAGACTTCCTACACTCCTACAATGAGCAGTTCTTC.

This clonotype was detected ten times or more. This rearrangement joins TRBV27 to TRBJ1-1; a weak D match, TRBD1 (5 bases). V lost 7 bases and J 0 bases, leaving 9 bases between the germline ends. This CDR3 region has 13 residues. Germline V gene sequence: CDR1 MNHEY, CDR2 SMNVEV (reference sequence). CDR3 bases: TGTGCCAGCAACGGACACCTGAACACTGAAGCTTTCTTT. Residues: CASNGHLNTEAFF.

This clonotype was seen ten or more times. The chain couples TRBV4-3 to TRBJ2-1; the match to TRBD2 covers 8 bases. The CDR3 spans 16 residues. Germline trimming cut 2 bases from V and 9 bases from J; bases unmatched to any gene: 12. Germline loops: CDR1 LGHNA, CDR2 YSLEER. The CDR3 bases are TGCGCCAGCAGCCAAATACTAGCGGAGCTCGGGAGTGAGCAGTTCTTC. It specifies CASSQILAELGSEQFF.

This clonotype was found many times. The V call is TRBV5-1, the J call TRBJ2-2; D possibly corresponds to TRBD2 (5 bases). The CDR3 has 15 amino acids. CDR1 and CDR2 (germline): SGHRS, YFSETQ. V lost 3 bases to trimming and J lost 1 base, with 10 bases between them. DNA of the CDR3: TGCGCCAGCAGCTCCTTAGGAGGGAACACCGGGGAGCTGTTTTTT. Residues: CASSSLGGNTGELFF.

Many counts were recorded for this clonotype. This chain uses TRBV3-1 with TRBJ1-1; D is undetermined. Trimming pared 4 bases from V and 3 bases from J, leaving 9 bases between. Germline V gene lookup returns CDR1 LGHDT and CDR2 YNNKEL (reference sequence). The CDR3 sequence is 13 residues long. CDR3 loop: CASSLSIDTEAFF. CDR3 coding DNA: TGTGCCAGCAGCCTATCTATAGACACTGAAGCTTTCTTT.

The chain joins TRBV4-3 to TRBJ2-2; no clear D gene. Germline lookup yields CDR1 LGHNA and CDR2 YSLEER. Trimming took off 1 base at V and 4 bases at J, with 7 bases between the two ends. The CDR3 consists of 14 residues. The chain's CDR3 is CASSQVYLTGELFF. The CDR3 region has the DNA TGCGCCAGCAGCCAAGTCTATCTCACCGGGGAGCTGTTTTTT.

This clonotype was detected many times. This chain uses TRBV28 with TRBJ2-1; 10 bases are a match to TRBD2. The CDR3 contains 16 residues. V gave up 3 bases and J gave up 0 bases; unmatched junction bases: 2. CDR1 MDHEN and CDR2 SYDVKM come from the germline V gene. The CDR3 DNA sequence: TGTGCCAGCAGTTTTTCTAGCGGGAGCTCCTACAATGAGCAGTTCTTC. Protein product: CASSFSSGSSYNEQFF.

This clonotype showed up many times. This chain joins TRBV5-1 and TRBJ2-7; D is possibly TRBD1 (5 bases). Germline loops: CDR1 SGHRS, CDR2 YFSETQ. The V gene lost 3 bases and the J gene lost 6 bases, with 16 bases spanning the gap. This CDR3 is 14 amino acids long. The CDR3 region has the DNA TGCGCCAGCAGCTCGTCGACAGTCTCCGGCGAGCAGTACTTC. Its protein is CASSSSTVSGEQYF.

This clonotype was counted ten times or more. The chain links TRBV5-1 to TRBJ2-3; D call uncertain. The CDR3 contains 15 residues. The germline gives CDR1 SGHRS, CDR2 YFSETQ. Trimming cost V 0 bases and J 4 bases, with 12 bases left between them. CDR3 amino acids: CASSLEQQGSDTQYF. Here the CDR3 DNA reads TGCGCCAGCAGCTTGGAACAGCAAGGGTCAGATACGCAGTATTTT.